This passage covers 18 T cell receptor beta chains from one sample sequenced in a study of neurological immune-mediated disorders. The time point here: longitudinal time-point 1 (baseline). MiXCR was run by TCRdb on the 5' RACE reads, yielding one entry per CDR3 protein. The sample holds 55,000 to 75,000 distinct CDR3 sequences, about 13% seen once. The sequenced sample consisted of PBMCs. Every receptor here comes from a female donor with HTLV-1-associated myelopathy (HAM/TSP).

This rearrangement joins TRBV3-1 to TRBJ2-7, with 9 nucleotides matching TRBD1. The germline CDR1 and CDR2 sequences are LGHDT and YNNKEL (reference sequence). The CDR3 has 15 residues. J lost 1 base, V lost 2 bases, and 3 bases had no gene match. CDR3 sequence: CASSQTGGISYEQYF. The CDR3, as DNA: TGTGCCAGCAGCCAAACAGGGGGCATATCCTACGAGCAGTACTTC.

This clonotype was detected many times. The chain uses TRBV7-9 and TRBJ2-1; the D gene is possibly TRBD2 (6 bases). CDR1 is SEHNR, CDR2 FQNEAQ, per germline (reference sequence). This CDR3 contains 16 residues. Deletions cut 4 bases from V and 4 bases from J, with 17 bases between. The CDR3 sequence is CASSSSGTGGYNEQFF. In DNA form, the CDR3 reads TGTGCCAGCAGCTCTTCCGGGACTGGGGGGTACAATGAGCAGTTCTTC. The whole variable domain, remainder taken from reference TRBV7-9 and TRBJ2-1, is DTGVSQNPRHKITKRGQNVTFRCDPISEHNRLYWYRQTLGQGPEFLTYFQNEAQLEKSRLLSDRFSAERPKGSFSTLEIQRTEQGDSAMYLCASSSSGTGGYNEQFFGPGTRLTVL.

This clonotype has at least ten counts. The genes are TRBV12-3 or TRBV12-4 and TRBJ2-3; tentative D call: TRBD1 (6 bases). The CDR3 has 14 amino acids. V was shortened by 5 bases and J by 4 bases, with 13 bases between the two germline ends. The CDR3 DNA reads as TGTGCCAGCAGTACAGGGAAGGGTTCAGATACGCAGTATTTT. It yields the protein CASSTGKGSDTQYF.

This clonotype was counted many times. V gene TRBV5-1 combines with J gene TRBJ2-2; 8 nucleotides line up with TRBD2. The ends lost 4 bases at V and 5 bases at J; junction bases unmatched: 4. Per germline, CDR1 SGHRS and CDR2 YFSETQ. CDR3 length: 14 amino acids. The CDR3 DNA reads TGCGCCAGCAGCCCGGGACTAGAAACCGGGGAGCTGTTTTTT. The encoded protein is CASSPGLETGELFF.

This clonotype was seen repeatedly, ten times or more. The chain has TRBV28 and TRBJ2-7; tentatively, D is TRBD1 (7 bases). The germline CDR1 and CDR2 sequences are MDHEN and SYDVKM. The CDR3 has 14 residues. The V and J ends lost 5 bases and 5 bases respectively, with 16 bases between them. The chain's CDR3 is CASSPQGGQDEQYF. The CDR3 coding sequence is TGTGCCAGCAGTCCCCAGGGGGGCCAGGACGAGCAGTACTTC.

This clonotype has at least ten counts. V and J are TRBV5-6 and TRBJ1-6, with 7 bases identical to TRBD1. There are 15 residues in the CDR3. V was clipped by 4 bases and J by 8 bases; unmatched bases: 9. Germline V lookup: CDR1 SGHDT, CDR2 YYEEEE. For the CDR3, the DNA is TGTGCCAGCAGCCGGGGACAGCAAATTTATTCACCCCTCCACTTT. Translation: CASSRGQQIYSPLHF.

This clonotype was detected many times. The gene calls are TRBV20-1 and TRBJ2-1; 9 positions agree with TRBD1. The V and J ends lost 4 bases and 5 bases, in that order; junction bases with no gene match: 3. CDR1 is DFQATT, CDR2 SNEGSKA, per germline (reference sequence). The length of the CDR3 is 13 residues. DNA for the CDR3: TGCAGTGCTACCCGGGACAGGGACAATGAGCAGTTCTTC. The encoded protein is CSATRDRDNEQFF.

By share of the sample, this clonotype is medium-sized. The chain uses TRBV5-1 and TRBJ1-5, with D tentatively TRBD1 (6 bases). CDR3 size: 16 residues. Germline V gene lookup returns CDR1 SGHRS and CDR2 YFSETQ. Trimming stripped 4 bases from V and 5 bases from J, with 19 bases between. The DNA for the CDR3 is TGCGCCAGCAGCCTGGATAGTGGCAGGGGCGATCAGCCCCAGCATTTT. Amino acids: CASSLDSGRGDQPQHF.

This clonotype has just a few counts. V and J are TRBV12-3 or TRBV12-4 and TRBJ2-3; 8 bases are a match to TRBD2. CDR3 length: 15 residues. The trim removed 5 bases at V and 4 bases at J, leaving 8 bases unmatched. The CDR3 DNA reads TGTGCCAGCAGTCGGCGGGGGGCCGGGGCAGATACGCAGTATTTT. Its protein is CASSRRGAGADTQYF.

Turning to this clonotype: One base away lies a much larger clone, so this may be a sequencing read error. The rearrangement uses TRBV7-8 and TRBJ2-7; D could derive from TRBD1 or TRBD2 (5 bases each). The CDR3 loop spans 18 amino acids. Per the germline V gene, CDR1 is SGHVS and CDR2 is FQNEAQ. The V end lost 4 bases, the J end lost 0 bases, and 22 bases lay between the germline ends. CDR3 loop: CASSYYADTRGPSYEQYF. The CDR3 DNA follows: TGTGCCAGCAGCTATTACGCGGACACTAGGGGTCCCTCCTACGAGCAGTACTTC.

This clonotype occurred many times. The rearrangement joins TRBV5-1 to TRBJ2-1; D may be TRBD2 (6 bases). The CDR3 consists of 14 residues. V was pared by 0 bases and J by 9 bases, with 13 bases between. Germline CDR1 reads SGHRS; CDR2 reads YFSETQ. DNA for the CDR3: TGCGCCAGCAGCTTGGGGGGGGAAGGAGGTGAGCAGTTCTTC. Protein sequence: CASSLGGEGGEQFF.

This clonotype was counted at least ten times. The chain combines TRBV20-1 with TRBJ2-7, with D possibly being TRBD1 (5 bases). This CDR3 has 14 residues. The V end lost 2 bases, the J end lost 3 bases, and 14 bases lay between the germline ends. CDR1 is DFQATT and CDR2 is SNEGSKA in the germline V gene (reference sequence). CDR3 coding DNA: TGCAGTGCTAGACCCCCAGGGTTAGGCTACGAGCAGTACTTC. Translation: CSARPPGLGYEQYF.

The chain couples TRBV9 to TRBJ1-4; TRBD1 is a possible D gene (6 bases). Trimming took off 4 bases at V and 5 bases at J, with 12 bases between the two ends. The CDR3 covers 14 residues. Germline assignment: CDR1 SGDLS and CDR2 YYNGEE. CDR3 nucleotide sequence: TGTGCCAGCAGCCCACAGGGTCTGAATGAAAAACTGTTTTTT. Its translation: CASSPQGLNEKLFF. Variable domain in full (rest from reference TRBV9 and TRBJ1-4): DSGVTQTPKHLITATGQRVTLRCSPRSGDLSVYWYQQSLDQGLQFLIQYYNGEERAKGNILERFSAQQFPDLHSELNLSSLELGDSALYFCASSPQGLNEKLFFGSGTQLSVL.

The V and J genes are TRBV5-1 and TRBJ2-2; D uncertain. The CDR3 consists of 13 residues. Trimming cost V 2 bases and J 6 bases, with 8 bases left between them. Germline-derived CDR1 and CDR2 are SGHRS and YFSETQ. CDR3: CASSFGSPGELFF. DNA for the CDR3: TGCGCCAGCAGCTTCGGGTCTCCCGGGGAGCTGTTTTTT.

This clonotype was seen at least ten times. CDR3 protein: CASSLRSGGETQYF. The CDR3 nucleotides read TGTGCCAGCAGCTTACGATCGGGGGGGGAGACCCAGTACTTC. The chain is built from TRBV11-2 and TRBJ2-5; TRBD2 agrees at 8 bases. After removal of 2 bases from V and 5 bases from J, the junction contained 4 bases not matched to a gene. Germline CDR1 and CDR2: SGHAT and FQNNGV. The CDR3 spans 14 residues.

The table lists this clonotype with many counts. The J gene is TRBJ2-7, the V gene TRBV10-3, with 7 bases aligning to TRBD1. The CDR3 length is 15 residues. Per the germline V gene, CDR1 is ENHRY and CDR2 is SYGVKD. The V gene end was trimmed by 9 bases and the J gene end by 3 bases; junction bases not matched to a gene: 14. The CDR3 is CAMSPTGAQIYEQYF. As DNA, the CDR3 is TGTGCCATGAGTCCCACAGGGGCCCAGATCTACGAGCAGTACTTC.

This clonotype was seen many times. V is TRBV28 and J is TRBJ2-3, with 10 bases identical to TRBD2. Trimming cost V 7 bases and J 5 bases; bases outside gene matches: 6. This CDR3 region has 14 residues. The germline V gene encodes CDR1 MDHEN and CDR2 SYDVKM. CDR3 nucleotide sequence: TGTGCCAGCAAGCGGGGGGGGAGCGAAGATACGCAGTATTTT. Its translation is CASKRGGSEDTQYF. The full variable domain, rest sourced from reference TRBV28 and TRBJ2-3, is DVKVTQSSRYLVKRTGEKVFLECVQDMDHENMFWYRQDPGLGLRLIYFSYDVKMKEKGDIPEGYSVSREKKERFSLILESASTNQTSMYLCASKRGGSEDTQYFGPGTRLTVL.

The table lists this clonotype with many counts. The V call is TRBV5-1, the J call TRBJ2-5; TRBD1 matches 7 bases. The germline V gene encodes CDR1 SGHRS and CDR2 YFSETQ. With 4 bases clipped from V and 1 base from J, the junction kept 7 bases outside the gene matches. The CDR3 runs 15 residues. The CDR3 region is CASSRGTATQETQYF. CDR3 bases: TGCGCCAGCAGCAGAGGGACAGCTACCCAAGAGACCCAGTACTTC.